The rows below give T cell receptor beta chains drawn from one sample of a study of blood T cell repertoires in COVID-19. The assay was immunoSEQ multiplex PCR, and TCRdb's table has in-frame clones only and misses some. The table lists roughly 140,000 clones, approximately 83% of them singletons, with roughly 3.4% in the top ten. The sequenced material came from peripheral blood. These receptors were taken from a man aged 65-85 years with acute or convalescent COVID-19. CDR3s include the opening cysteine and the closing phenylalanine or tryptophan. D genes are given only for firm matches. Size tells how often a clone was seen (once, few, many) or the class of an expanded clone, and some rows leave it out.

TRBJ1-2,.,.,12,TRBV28,TGTGCCAGCAGTACCGTACAGGGTCGCTACACCTTC,CASSTVQGRYTF
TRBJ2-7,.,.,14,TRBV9,TGTGCCAGCAGCGTAGGTAGGGGGAGCTACGAGCAGTACTTC,CASSVGRGSYEQYF
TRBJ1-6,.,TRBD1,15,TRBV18,TGTGCCAGCTCACCACGCCGACAGGGGGATTCACCCCTCCACTTT,CASSPRRQGDSPLHF
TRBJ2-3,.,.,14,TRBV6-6,TGTGCCAGCAGTATCCGGGACTTCACAGATACGCAGTATTTT,CASSIRDFTDTQYF
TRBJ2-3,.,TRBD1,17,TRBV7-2,TGTGCCAGCAGCTTAAATCCGGGACAGATAAACACAGATACGCAGTATTTT,CASSLNPGQINTDTQYF
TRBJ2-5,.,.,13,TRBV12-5,TGTGCTAGTGGTTTGATAACGGAAGAGACCCAGTACTTC,CASGLITEETQYF
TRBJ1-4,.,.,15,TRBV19,TGTGCCAGTAGCCCCTTCCGGGTTGGAAAAGAAAAACTGTTTTTT,CASSPFRVGKEKLFF
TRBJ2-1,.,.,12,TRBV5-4,TGTGCCAGCAGCGTAGACAGCAATGAGCAGTTCTTC,CASSVDSNEQFF
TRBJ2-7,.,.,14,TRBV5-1,TGCGCCAGCAGCACCCGGGACATGCCGGGGGAGCAGTACTTC,CASSTRDMPGEQYF
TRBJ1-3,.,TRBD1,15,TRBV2,TGTGCCAGCAGTAAACTCAGGGGGCAAGGAAACACCATATATTTT,CASSKLRGQGNTIYF
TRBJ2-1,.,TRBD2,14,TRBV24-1,TGTGCCACCAGTGACGCTAGCGGGAGGAATGAGCAGTTCTTC,CATSDASGRNEQFF
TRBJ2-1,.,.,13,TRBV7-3,TGTGCCAGCAGCTTAAGTTCGGAGCATGAGCAGTTCTTC,CASSLSSEHEQFF
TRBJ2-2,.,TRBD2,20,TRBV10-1,TGCGCCAGCAGTGAGTCAGCCGGGACTAGCGGGAGGGCCGACACCGGGGAGCTGTTTTTT,CASSESAGTSGRADTGELFF
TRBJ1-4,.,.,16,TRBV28,TGTGCCAGCAGAAAATGGACGGGGGGAACTAATGAAAAACTGTTTTTT,CASRKWTGGTNEKLFF
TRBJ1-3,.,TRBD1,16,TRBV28,TGTGCCAGCAGGCCGCCGGGACAGGGAGATGGAAACACCATATATTTT,CASRPPGQGDGNTIYF
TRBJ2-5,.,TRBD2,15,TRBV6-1,TGTGCCAGCAAGACTAGCGGGAGAGGAAAGGAGACCCAGTACTTC,CASKTSGRGKETQYF
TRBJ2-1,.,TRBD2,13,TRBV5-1,TGCGCCAGCAGCTTCGATAGGCTAGCGGGAGGTTTCTTC,CASSFDRLAGGFF
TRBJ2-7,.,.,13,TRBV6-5,TGTGCCAGCGGAGACAGGCGGCGCTTGGAGCAGTACTTC,CASGDRRRLEQYF
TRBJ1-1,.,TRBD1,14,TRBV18,TGTGCCAGCTCACTAGGGACAGTCAACACTGAAGCTTTCTTT,CASSLGTVNTEAFF
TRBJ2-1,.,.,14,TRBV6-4,TGTGCCAGCAGTGACTCGATACCGGGCAATGAGCAGTTCTTC,CASSDSIPGNEQFF
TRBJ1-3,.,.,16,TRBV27,TGTGCCAGCAGTCTCACACTGCCTGGGAGGGGAAACACCATATATTTT,CASSLTLPGRGNTIYF
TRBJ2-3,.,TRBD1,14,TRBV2,TGTGCCAGCAATCGACAGGGGGGCACAGATACGCAGTATTTT,CASNRQGGTDTQYF
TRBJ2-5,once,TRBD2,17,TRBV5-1,TGCGCCAGCAGCTTGGTATTAGCGGGAGGCTCTCTCGAGACCCAGTACTTC,CASSLVLAGGSLETQYF
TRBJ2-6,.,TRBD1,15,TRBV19,TGTGCCAGTATGCGACAGGGACCTGGGGCCAACGTCCTGACTTTC,CASMRQGPGANVLTF
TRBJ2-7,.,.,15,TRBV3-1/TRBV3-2,TGTGCCAGCAGCCAAGGGTACGAGGGGGACTACGAGCAGTACTTC,CASSQGYEGDYEQYF
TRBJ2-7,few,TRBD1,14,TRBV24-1,TGTGCCACCAAATCGGGACAGTACTCCTACGAGCAGTACTTC,CATKSGQYSYEQYF
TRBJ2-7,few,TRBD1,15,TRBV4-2,TGTGCCAGCAGCCAAGACGGGGACAGCTCCTACGAGCAGTACTTC,CASSQDGDSSYEQYF
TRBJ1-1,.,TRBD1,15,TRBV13,TGTGCCAGCAGCCCTAGACAGGGGACGAACACTGAAGCTTTCTTT,CASSPRQGTNTEAFF
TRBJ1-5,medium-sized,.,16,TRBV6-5,TGTGCCAGCAGTTACGCGCCAGGAGGTGGAGAGCAGCCCCAGCATTTT,CASSYAPGGGEQPQHF
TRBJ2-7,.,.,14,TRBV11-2,TGTGCCAGCAGCTTAGCAACAGAATCCTACGAGCAGTACTTC,CASSLATESYEQYF
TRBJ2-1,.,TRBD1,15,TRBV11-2,TGTGCCAGCAGCAACCGGGACAGGTCCTACAATGAGCAGTTCTTC,CASSNRDRSYNEQFF
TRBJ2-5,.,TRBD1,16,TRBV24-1,TGTGCCACCAGTGAAGGGGACAGGGGATGGCAAGAGACCCAGTACTTC,CATSEGDRGWQETQYF
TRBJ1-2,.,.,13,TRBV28,TGTGCCAGCAGGGAAACAGGATTCTATGGCTACACCTTC,CASRETGFYGYTF
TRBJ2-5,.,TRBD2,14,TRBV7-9,TGTGCCAGCAGCTTAGTCCTAGCGGGAGAGACCCAGTACTTC,CASSLVLAGETQYF
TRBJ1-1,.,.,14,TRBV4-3,TGCGCCAGCAGCCAAGGGCGGGTGAACACTGAAGCTTTCTTT,CASSQGRVNTEAFF
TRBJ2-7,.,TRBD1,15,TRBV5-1,TGCGCCAGCAGCTTGGCCGTAGGGGGCATCTACGAGCAGTACTTC,CASSLAVGGIYEQYF
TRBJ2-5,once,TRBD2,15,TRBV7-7,TGTGCTAGCAGCTTAGCGGGAGTTGACGGAGAGACCCAGTACTTC,CASSLAGVDGETQYF
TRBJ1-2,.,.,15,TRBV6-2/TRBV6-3,TGTGCCAGCAGTTTCCCAGGGAGGCCTAACTATGGCTACACCTTC,CASSFPGRPNYGYTF
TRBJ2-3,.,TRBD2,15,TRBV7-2,TGTGCCAGCAGCTTACTAGCGGGAGAGGTAGATACGCAGTATTTT,CASSLLAGEVDTQYF
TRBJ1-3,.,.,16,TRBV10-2,TGCGCCAGCAGTGAGTCGGCGGGGTCCTCTGGAAACACCATATATTTT,CASSESAGSSGNTIYF
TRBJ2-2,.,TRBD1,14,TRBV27,TGTGCCAGCAGTCGGGACAGAAGCACCGGGGAGCTGTTTTTT,CASSRDRSTGELFF